One and the same sample provided the 10 T cell receptor beta chains below, sequenced in a study of blood T cell repertoires in COVID-19. Here immunoSEQ multiplex PCR was the method, and the copy in TCRdb shows in-frame clones only, minus some. Of about 360,000 clones in the sample, around nine tenths were seen once. Sequencing was performed on peripheral blood. The receptors here all came from a human donor in a cohort sampled during active COVID-19.

The chain employs TRBV28 and TRBJ1-2, with 8 bases lining up with TRBD1. V lost 5 bases, J lost 0 bases, and 2 bases stayed unmatched. There are 14 residues in the CDR3. Germline V CDR1 and CDR2: MDHEN, SYDVKM. The CDR3 here is CASSPQGANYGYTF. DNA for the CDR3: TGTGCCAGCAGTCCACAGGGGGCTAACTATGGCTACACCTTC.

This chain connects TRBV4-2 to TRBJ2-1; no definite D call. The CDR3 consists of 14 residues. V was pared by 1 base and J by 5 bases, with 9 bases between. Germline lookup yields CDR1 LGHNA and CDR2 YNFKEQ. For the CDR3, the DNA is TGTGCCAGCAGCCAAGGTCAGACTCACAATGAGCAGTTCTTC. Translating gives CASSQGQTHNEQFF.

The chain carries TRBV19 and TRBJ1-6; TRBD1 is a possible D gene (6 bases). Per the germline V gene, CDR1 is LNHDA and CDR2 is SQIVND (reference sequence). V was cut by 5 bases and J by 6 bases, with 14 bases left in between. CDR3 length: 15 residues. CDR3 DNA: TGTGCCAGTAGTGCTCGGGGGGGCCGTAATTCACCCCTCCACTTT. Its translation: CASSARGGRNSPLHF.

The rearrangement joins TRBV5-1 to TRBJ2-7; tentatively, D is TRBD2 (5 bases). Trimming left V 0 bases short and J 2 bases short, with 9 bases between. The germline CDR1 and CDR2 sequences are SGHRS and YFSETQ. The CDR3 runs to 14 residues. The CDR3 sequence is CASSLVGVTYEQYF. The CDR3 DNA is TGCGCCAGCAGCTTGGTCGGGGTGACCTACGAGCAGTACTTC.

V usage is TRBV6-5 and J usage is TRBJ2-1; 7 positions agree with TRBD2. The CDR3 has 14 residues. Germline CDR1 and CDR2: MNHEY and SVGAGI. V was clipped by 3 bases and J by 3 bases; unmatched bases: 2. The CDR3 DNA follows: TGTGCCAGCAGTTATACGGGGGGCTACAATGAGCAGTTCTTC. It codes for CASSYTGGYNEQFF.

The chain combines TRBV11-2 with TRBJ2-7; TRBD2 matches 9 bases. CDR3 size: 14 residues. V lost 5 bases to trimming and J lost 6 bases; unmatched junction nucleotides: 8. Germline CDR1 is SGHAT and CDR2 is FQNNGV. The CDR3 nucleotides read TGTGCCAGCAGCCCCCTAGCGGGACCCGCCGAGCAGTACTTC. Protein: CASSPLAGPAEQYF. Variable domain in full (rest from reference TRBV11-2 and TRBJ2-7): EAGVAQSPRYKIIEKRQSVAFWCNPISGHATLYWYQQILGQGPKLLIQFQNNGVVDDSQLPKDRFSAERLKGVDSTLKIQPAKLEDSAVYLCASSPLAGPAEQYFGPGTRLTVT.

J is TRBJ1-1 and V is TRBV9; TRBD1 matches 8 bases. The ends lost 4 bases at V and 7 bases at J; junction bases unmatched: 9. Germline lookup yields CDR1 SGDLS and CDR2 YYNGEE. The CDR3 sequence is 14 residues long. In nucleotides, the CDR3 is TGTGCCAGCAGCCGGCCGACAGGGGCGGGTGAAGCTTTCTTT. Encoded protein: CASSRPTGAGEAFF.

The chain employs TRBV29-1 and TRBJ1-5; D is unresolved. Per germline, CDR1 SQVTM and CDR2 ANQGSEA. This CDR3 region has 11 residues. Deletions cut 5 bases from V and 9 bases from J, with 11 bases between. The CDR3 region has the DNA TGCAGCGTTTCGACCGGAGGGCCCCAGCATTTT. It codes for CSVSTGGPQHF.

The rearrangement joins TRBV5-4 to TRBJ1-1; D uncertain. This CDR3 region has 13 residues. CDR1 and CDR2 from the germline V gene are SGHNT and YYREEE (reference sequence). Deletions cut 4 bases from V and 4 bases from J, with 11 bases between. CDR3 in DNA: TGTGCCAGCAGCCCAGTGACGGGCACTGAAGCTTTCTTT. This gives the protein CASSPVTGTEAFF. The full variable domain, rest sourced from reference TRBV5-4 and TRBJ1-1, is ETGVTQSPTHLIKTRGQQVTLRCSSQSGHNTVSWYQQALGQGPQFIFQYYREEENGRGNFPPRFSGLQFPNYSSELNVNALELDDSALYLCASSPVTGTEAFFGQGTRLTVV.

The rearrangement links TRBV12-3 or TRBV12-4 to TRBJ1-4, with D possibly being TRBD1 (6 bases). The CDR3 runs 12 residues. The V end was cut by 6 bases, the J end by 12 bases, with 14 bases between. CDR3 region: CASSSRDNQLFF. CDR3 sequence (DNA): TGTGCCAGCAGCTCCCGGGACAACCAACTGTTTTTT.